Listed here is a single TCR beta chain. These data come from a study of T cells in Graves' hyperthyroidism and ophthalmopathy. Germline lookup yields CDR1 KGHSH and CDR2 LQKENI. V trimming: 3 bases; J trimming: 3 bases; junction bases outside the gene matches: 2. CDR3 length: 15 amino acids. Researchers amplified the TCR beta CDR3 regions from RNA transcripts. RT-PCR in the first round (using the HTBI primer set) targeted the TCR CDR3. TCRdb re-analysed the multiplex PCR reads in MiXCR, keeping a single row per CDR3 protein. The sample shows tens of thousands of distinct CDR3 sequences, around 52% of them seen only once. Diagnoses were made from clinical symptoms, serum measures (thyroxine and TRAb), thyroid ultrasound and orbital computed tomography.

The rearrangement links TRBV18 to TRBJ1-4; 9 nucleotides match TRBD1. This clonotype was obtained from a woman aged 40 to 55 with Graves' ophthalmopathy. Specimen: blood. Here the CDR3 DNA reads TGTGCCAGCTCACCGAGGACAGGGGCTAATGAAAAACTGTTTTTT. It encodes CASSPRTGANEKLFF.